This paragraph reports one T cell receptor beta chain. Its antigen is not known. The CDR3 is 12 amino acids. From germline, CDR1 is MDHEN and CDR2 SYDVKM. Trimming took off 2 bases at V and 7 bases at J, with 8 bases between the two ends. This record comes from a study of STAT5B mutations in CD4+ large granular lymphocyte leukemia. Study at large: Among healthy donors, a particular HLA allele went with more CDR3 'QG' motifs. Findings and limits, study-wide: The CD4+ versus CD8+ T-LGLL clonality difference may reflect limited sample size. 8/27 top patient clones versus 2/35 control clones were TRBV06-family.

Sequenced by immunoSEQ multiplex PCR; TCRdb stores in-frame clones only, minus some. The data hold some 32,000 clones, with approximately 80% observed a single time. This clonotype was sampled from a human donor in good health. This chain connects TRBV28 to TRBJ1-2; D gene unclear. Sequences were obtained from CD4+ T cells from blood buffy coats. The CDR3 DNA sequence: TGTGCCAGCAGTTTAAATTGGGGTGGCTACACCTTC. Its protein is CASSLNWGGYTF.